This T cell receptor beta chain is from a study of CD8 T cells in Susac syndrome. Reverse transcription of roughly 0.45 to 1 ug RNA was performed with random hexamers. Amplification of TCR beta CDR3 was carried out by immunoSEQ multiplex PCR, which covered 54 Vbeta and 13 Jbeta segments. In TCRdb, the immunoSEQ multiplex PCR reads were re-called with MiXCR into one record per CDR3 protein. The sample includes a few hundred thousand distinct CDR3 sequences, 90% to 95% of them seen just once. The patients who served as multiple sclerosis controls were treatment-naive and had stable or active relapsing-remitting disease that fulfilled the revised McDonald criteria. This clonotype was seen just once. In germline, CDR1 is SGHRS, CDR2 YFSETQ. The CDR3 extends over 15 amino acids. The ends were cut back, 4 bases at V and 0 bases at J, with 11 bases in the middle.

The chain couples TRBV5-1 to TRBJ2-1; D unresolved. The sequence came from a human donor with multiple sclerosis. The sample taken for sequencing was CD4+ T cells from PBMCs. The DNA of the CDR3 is TGCGCCAGCAGCCCAGACGTGGGCTCCTACAATGAGCAGTTCTTC. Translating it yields CASSPDVGSYNEQFF.